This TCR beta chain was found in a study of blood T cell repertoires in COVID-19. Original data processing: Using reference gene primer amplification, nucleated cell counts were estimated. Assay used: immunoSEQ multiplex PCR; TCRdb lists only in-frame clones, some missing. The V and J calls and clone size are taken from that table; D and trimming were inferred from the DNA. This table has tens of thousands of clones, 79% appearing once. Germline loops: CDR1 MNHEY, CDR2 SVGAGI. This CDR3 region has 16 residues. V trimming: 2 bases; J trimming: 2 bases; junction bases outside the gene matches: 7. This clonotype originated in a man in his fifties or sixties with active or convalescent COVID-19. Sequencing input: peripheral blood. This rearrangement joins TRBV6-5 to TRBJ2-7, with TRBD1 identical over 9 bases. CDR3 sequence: CASSYRLRQGAYEQYF. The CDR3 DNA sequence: TGTGCCAGCAGTTACCGACTTCGACAGGGGGCCTACGAGCAGTACTTC.